One sample yielded the 11 T cell receptor beta chains listed below, sequenced in a study of blood T cell repertoires in COVID-19. Generated by immunoSEQ multiplex PCR, the TCRdb table keeps only in-frame clones and is missing some. Of approximately 320,000 clones in the sample, roughly nine tenths are singletons; the top ten hold roughly 2.6%. Sequences were obtained from PBMCs or T cells enriched from blood (not recorded which). These receptors were obtained from a man aged 60 to 75 who had recovered from COVID-19.

The chain has TRBV3-1 (or the pseudogene TRBV3-2) and TRBJ2-1; D possibly corresponds to TRBD1 (5 bases). Trimming left V 4 bases short and J 9 bases short, with 7 bases between. CDR1 and CDR2 from the germline V gene are LGHDT and YNNKEL (reference sequence). CDR3 length: 11 residues. The CDR3, as DNA: TGTGCCAGCAGCCGCAGGGCTGAGCAGTTCTTC. Translation: CASSRRAEQFF.

The chain uses TRBV5-1 and TRBJ1-3; D is possibly TRBD1 (5 bases). Trimming cost V 0 bases and J 0 bases, with 10 bases left between them. CDR1 and CDR2 (germline): SGHRS, YFSETQ. The length of the CDR3 is 16 residues. The CDR3 coding sequence is TGCGCCAGCAGCTTGGACACAGGTAGCTCTGGAAACACCATATATTTT. This translates into CASSLDTGSSGNTIYF.

The CDR3 sequence: CASSILVGGAYEQFF. In nucleotides, the CDR3 is TGTGCCAGTAGTATACTCGTCGGGGGGGCCTATGAGCAGTTCTTC. The rearrangement joins TRBV19 to TRBJ2-1; 8 bases agree with TRBD2. The V gene end was trimmed by 2 bases and the J gene end by 8 bases; junction bases not matched to a gene: 8. Germline values: CDR1 LNHDA, CDR2 SQIVND (reference sequence). This CDR3 is built from 15 residues.

The genes are TRBV19 and TRBJ1-1; TRBD1 matches 8 bases. Germline-derived CDR1 and CDR2 are LNHDA and SQIVND (reference sequence). V was pared by 3 bases and J by 3 bases, with 15 bases of the junction left unmatched. The length of the CDR3 is 18 residues. The CDR3: CASSIRGRGPGQDTEAFF. The DNA of the CDR3 is TGTGCCAGTAGTATTCGGGGTAGGGGGCCGGGACAGGACACTGAAGCTTTCTTT.

The V call is TRBV7-8, the J call TRBJ1-5; TRBD1 is a possible D gene (5 bases). V was clipped by 6 bases and J by 9 bases, with 18 bases between them. The CDR3 covers 14 residues. Per the germline V gene, CDR1 is SGHVS and CDR2 is FQNEAQ. CDR3 in amino acids: CASRPTATTGPQHF. CDR3 sequence (DNA): TGTGCCAGCAGACCTACCGCGACAACAGGGCCCCAGCATTTT.

This clone appeared a few times. The chain employs TRBV7-6 and TRBJ1-2, with D unclear. The germline CDR1 and CDR2 sequences are SGHVS and FNYEAQ. The CDR3 runs to 16 residues. The V gene lost 5 bases and the J gene lost 0 bases, with 16 bases spanning the gap. Here the CDR3 reads CASSAAERQSNYGYTF. The CDR3 coding sequence is TGTGCCAGCAGCGCCGCCGAGAGACAATCTAACTATGGCTACACCTTC.

The chain recombines TRBV7-3 with TRBJ2-7; D may be TRBD1 (6 bases). The germline V gene encodes CDR1 SGHTA and CDR2 FQGTGA. CDR3 length: 16 residues. Trimming took 6 bases from V and 6 from J, leaving 24 bases between them. The CDR3 reads CASRTRQGRVWGEQYF. CDR3 DNA: TGTGCCAGCAGGACAAGGCAGGGGCGGGTTTGGGGCGAGCAGTACTTC.

The rearrangement links TRBV10-1 to TRBJ2-7; D not resolved. V was shortened by 2 bases and J by 4 bases, with 9 bases between the two germline ends. Germline CDR1 and CDR2: WNHNN and SYGVQD (reference sequence). This CDR3 is built from 13 residues. The CDR3 DNA is TGCGCCAGCAGTGAGACCAATACTTACGAGCAGTACTTC. Amino acid sequence: CASSETNTYEQYF.

The chain links TRBV6-5 to TRBJ1-1; 8 bases map to TRBD1. CDR1 is MNHEY, CDR2 SVGAGI, per germline. V was clipped by 10 bases and J by 6 bases; unmatched bases: 4. The CDR3 is 11 amino acids. CDR3 amino acids: CATTDRAEAFF. Here the CDR3 DNA reads TGTGCCACCACGGACAGGGCTGAAGCTTTCTTT.

The rearrangement links TRBV4-3 to TRBJ1-2; D is unresolved. The CDR3 covers 14 residues. Between the trimmed V and J ends, which lost 1 base and 0 bases, there was a span of 6 bases. Germline V gene sequence: CDR1 LGHNA, CDR2 YSLEER. CDR3 nucleotides: TGCGCCAGCAGCCAAGGTTCGGCTAACTATGGCTACACCTTC. As protein: CASSQGSANYGYTF.

J is TRBJ2-1 and V is TRBV29-1, with 14 bases that match TRBD2. The CDR3 sequence is 13 residues long. Germline CDR1 reads SQVTM; CDR2 reads ANQGSEA. After removal of 7 bases from V and 7 bases from J, the junction contained 3 bases not matched to a gene. The CDR3 DNA is TGCAGCGGACTAGCGGGAGGGTCGAATGAGCAGTTCTTC. Translating gives CSGLAGGSNEQFF.